This TCR beta chain appears in the sequencing data of a study of cytomegalovirus exposure and HLA in healthy donors. Study-wide results and limits: Several of the most significant clusters were apparently associated with common viral pathogens in a later analysis.

The PCR contained 60 Vbeta and 13 Jbeta primers. Clones were read by immunoSEQ multiplex PCR, and TCRdb kept only the in-frame ones, dropping some. The profile covers some 100,000 clones, with 75% appearing a single time and more than 9% taken by the ten largest. From germline, CDR1 is SEHNR and CDR2 FQNEAQ (reference sequence). Trimming cost V 1 base and J 9 bases, with 10 bases left between them. The CDR3 loop spans 13 amino acids. As for this clone: Its target is not known.

Material for sequencing was PBMCs. The TCR sequence derives from a man aged 50 to 60 in good health and CMV-seronegative. The chain joins TRBV7-9 to TRBJ2-1; D gene ambiguous. The CDR3 nucleotides read TGTGCCAGCAGCTTAGAAGGAGCGAGTGAGCAGTTCTTC. Protein sequence: CASSLEGASEQFF.